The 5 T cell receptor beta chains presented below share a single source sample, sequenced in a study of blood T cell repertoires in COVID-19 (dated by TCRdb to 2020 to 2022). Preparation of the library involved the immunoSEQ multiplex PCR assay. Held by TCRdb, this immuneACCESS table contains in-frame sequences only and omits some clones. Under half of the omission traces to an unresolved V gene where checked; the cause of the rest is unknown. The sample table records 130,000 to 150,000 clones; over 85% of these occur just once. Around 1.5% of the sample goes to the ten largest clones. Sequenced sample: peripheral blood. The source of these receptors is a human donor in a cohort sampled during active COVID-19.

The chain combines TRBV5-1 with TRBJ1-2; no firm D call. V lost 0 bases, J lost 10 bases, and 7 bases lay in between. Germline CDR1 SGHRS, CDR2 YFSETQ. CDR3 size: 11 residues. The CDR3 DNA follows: TGCGCCAGCAGCTTGGACAGCTTCTACACCTTC. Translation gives CASSLDSFYTF. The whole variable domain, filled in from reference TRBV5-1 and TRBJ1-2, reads KAGVTQTPRYLIKTRGQQVTLSCSPISGHRSVSWYQQTPGQGLQFLFEYFSETQRNKGNFPGRFSGRQFSNSRSEMNVSTLELGDSALYLCASSLDSFYTFGSGTRLTVV.

The CDR3 DNA follows: TGTGCCAGCAGCTCTCAAACCGGGACAGTCTACAATGAGCAGTTCTTC. It translates to CASSSQTGTVYNEQFF. This rearrangement joins TRBV6-6 to TRBJ2-1, with TRBD1 matching over 7 bases. Germline CDR1 and CDR2: MNHNY and SVGAGI (reference sequence). The CDR3 sequence is 16 residues long. J was trimmed by 3 bases and V by 6 bases; bases with no gene match: 11.

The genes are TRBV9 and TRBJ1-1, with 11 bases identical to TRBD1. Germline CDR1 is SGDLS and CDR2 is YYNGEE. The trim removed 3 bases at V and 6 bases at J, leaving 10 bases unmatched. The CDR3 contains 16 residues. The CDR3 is CASSAPRTGGDAEAFF. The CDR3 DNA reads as TGTGCCAGCAGCGCACCCAGGACAGGGGGCGACGCTGAAGCTTTCTTT.

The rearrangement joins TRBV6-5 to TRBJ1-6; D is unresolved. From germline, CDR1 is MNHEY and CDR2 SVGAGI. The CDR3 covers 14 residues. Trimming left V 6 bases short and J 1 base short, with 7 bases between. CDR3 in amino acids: CASREGSYNSPLHF. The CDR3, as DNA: TGTGCCAGCAGGGAGGGTTCCTATAATTCACCCCTCCACTTT.

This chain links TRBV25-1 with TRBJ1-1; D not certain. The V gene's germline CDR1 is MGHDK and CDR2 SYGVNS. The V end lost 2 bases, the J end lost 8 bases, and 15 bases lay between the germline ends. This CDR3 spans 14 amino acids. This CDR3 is CASSEAWPAGEAFF. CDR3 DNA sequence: TGTGCCAGCAGTGAAGCGTGGCCCGCCGGGGAAGCTTTCTTT. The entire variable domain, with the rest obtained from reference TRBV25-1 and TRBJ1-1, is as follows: EADIYQTPRYLVIGTGKKITLECSQTMGHDKMYWYQQDPGMELHLIHYSYGVNSTEKGDLSSESTVSRIRTEHFPLTLESARPSHTSQYLCASSEAWPAGEAFFGQGTRLTVV.